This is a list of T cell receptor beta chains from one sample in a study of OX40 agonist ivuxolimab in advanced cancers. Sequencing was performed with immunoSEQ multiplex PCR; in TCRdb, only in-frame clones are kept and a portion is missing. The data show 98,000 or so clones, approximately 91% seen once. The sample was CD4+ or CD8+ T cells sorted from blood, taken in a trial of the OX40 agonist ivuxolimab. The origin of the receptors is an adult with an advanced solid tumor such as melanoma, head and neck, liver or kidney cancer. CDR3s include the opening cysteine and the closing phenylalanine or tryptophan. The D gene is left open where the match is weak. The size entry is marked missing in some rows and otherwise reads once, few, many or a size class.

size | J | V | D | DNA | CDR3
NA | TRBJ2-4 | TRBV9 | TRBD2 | TGTGCCAGCAGCTCCCCGGGAGGGGGAGACATTCAGTACTTC | CASSSPGGGDIQYF
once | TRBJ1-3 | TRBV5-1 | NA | TGCGCCAGCAGCCTGGACCCCTGGCAAGACGCCATCAGAAACACCATATATTTT | CASSLDPWQDAIRNTIYF
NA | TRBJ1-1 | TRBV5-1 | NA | TGCGCCAGCAGCTTGGTCCAACACGGCGCTGAAGCTTTCTTT | CASSLVQHGAEAFF
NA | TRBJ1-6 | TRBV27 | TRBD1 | TGTGCCAGCAGAACAGGGGCATTGGGGTCCTATAATTCACCCCTCCACTTT | CASRTGALGSYNSPLHF
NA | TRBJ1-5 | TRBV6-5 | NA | TGTGCCAGCAGTTACGGCAGGGGAGGTCAGCCCCAGCATTTT | CASSYGRGGQPQHF
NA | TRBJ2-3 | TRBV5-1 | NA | TGCGCCAGCAGCTTGGGGGGGAGTACTAGCACAGATACGCAGTATTTT | CASSLGGSTSTDTQYF
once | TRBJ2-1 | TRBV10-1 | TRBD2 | TGCGCCAGCAGTGAGTCGCTAGCGGCCCCCTACAATGAGCAGTTCTTC | CASSESLAAPYNEQFF
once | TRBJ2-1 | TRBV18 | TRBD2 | TGTGCCAGCTCAGCCGGGACTAGCGGGAAGGGTGAGCAGTTCTTC | CASSAGTSGKGEQFF
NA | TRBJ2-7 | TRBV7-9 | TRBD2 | TGTGCCAGCAGCTTAGCGGCTAGCGGGAGCCACGAGCAGTACTTC | CASSLAASGSHEQYF
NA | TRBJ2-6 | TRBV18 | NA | TGTGCCAGCTCACCAAGCCCCTCTCTGGACTCTGGGGCCAACGTCCTGACTTTC | CASSPSPSLDSGANVLTF
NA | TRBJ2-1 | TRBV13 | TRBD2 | TGTGCCAGCAGCCGGACTAGCGGGATAAGCGAGCAGTTCTTC | CASSRTSGISEQFF
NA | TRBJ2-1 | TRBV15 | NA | TGTGCCACCAGCAGAGGCTACGACCAGTTCTTC | CATSRGYDQFF
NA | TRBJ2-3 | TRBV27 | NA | TGTGCCAGCAGGTCGATGGGCACAGATACGCAGTATTTT | CASRSMGTDTQYF
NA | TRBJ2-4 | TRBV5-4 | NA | TGTGCCAGCAGCTTGGTCGCGGGGGCAAGAGGAATTCAGTACTTC | CASSLVAGARGIQYF
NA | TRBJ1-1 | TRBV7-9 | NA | TGTGCCAGCAGCTTAACAGCGAACACTGAAGCTTTCTTT | CASSLTANTEAFF
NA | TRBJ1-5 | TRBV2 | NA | TGTGCCAGCAGCGCGGGACAAGTTATGCGGCCCCAGCATTTT | CASSAGQVMRPQHF
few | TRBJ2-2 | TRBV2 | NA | TGTGCCGGGTCCAGGGAAACCGGGGAGCTGTTTTTT | CAGSRETGELFF
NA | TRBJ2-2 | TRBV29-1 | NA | TGCAGCGTCCTGGGACCAAACACCGGGGAGCTGTTTTTT | CSVLGPNTGELFF
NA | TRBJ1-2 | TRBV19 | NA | TGTGCCAGTAGTCCACTAGACAGCTACTATGGCTACACCTTC | CASSPLDSYYGYTF
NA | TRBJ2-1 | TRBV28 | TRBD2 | TGTGCCAGCAAGACTAGCGGTCCCAATGAGCAGTTCTTC | CASKTSGPNEQFF
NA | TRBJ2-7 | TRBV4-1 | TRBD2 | TGCGCCAGCAGCCAACTACCGACTAGCGACTACGAGCAGTACTTC | CASSQLPTSDYEQYF
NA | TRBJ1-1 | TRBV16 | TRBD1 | TGTGCCAGCAGCCAACGGGTCGGGGGGACAGTGAACACTGAAGCTTTCTTT | CASSQRVGGTVNTEAFF
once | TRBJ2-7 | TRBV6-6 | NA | TGTGCCAGCAGTTCAACCTACGAGCAGTACTTC | CASSSTYEQYF
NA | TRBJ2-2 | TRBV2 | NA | TGTGCCAGCAGTGTCGAGGGGGGAGGGAACACCGGGGAGCTGTTTTTT | CASSVEGGGNTGELFF
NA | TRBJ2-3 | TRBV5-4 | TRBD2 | TGTGCCAGCAGCTTTGGGACTAGCGGGAGTATGACTCCAGATACGCAGTATTTT | CASSFGTSGSMTPDTQYF
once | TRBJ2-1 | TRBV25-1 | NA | TGTGCCAGCAGGGACAGACACAATGAGCAGTTCTTC | CASRDRHNEQFF
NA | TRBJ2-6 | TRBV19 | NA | TGTGCCAGTATTGGACATGCGTTCTCTGGGGCCAACGTCCTGACTTTC | CASIGHAFSGANVLTF
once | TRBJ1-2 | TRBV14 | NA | TGTGCCAGCAGCCGTTTAATGAGGGATGGCTACACCTTC | CASSRLMRDGYTF
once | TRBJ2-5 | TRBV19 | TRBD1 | TGTGCCAGTAGTGTAACAGGGGACGAGACCCAGTACTTC | CASSVTGDETQYF
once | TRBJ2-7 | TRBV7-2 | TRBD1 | TGTGCCAGCAGCTTAAAGGGGGACAGTACCTACGAGCAGTACTTC | CASSLKGDSTYEQYF
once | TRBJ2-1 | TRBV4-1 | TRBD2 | TGCGCCAGCAGCCAAGATGCGGGAGGGCCCCACAATGAGCAGTTCTTC | CASSQDAGGPHNEQFF
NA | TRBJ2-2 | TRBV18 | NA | TGTGCCAGCTCACCAATAGGTCTTTCCACCGGGGAGCTGTTTTTT | CASSPIGLSTGELFF
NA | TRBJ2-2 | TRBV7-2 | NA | TGTGCCAGCAGCCCGCCCGGCAGTTCGAGTAGGACCGGGGAGCTGTTTTTT | CASSPPGSSSRTGELFF
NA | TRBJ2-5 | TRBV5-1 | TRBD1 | TGCGCCAGCGCCCCAACAGGGGGCATAGTAGAGACCCAGTACTTC | CASAPTGGIVETQYF
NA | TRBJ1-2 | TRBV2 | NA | TGTGCCAGCAGTAGGACCGTTCAGGGGCCCTATGGCTACACCTTC | CASSRTVQGPYGYTF
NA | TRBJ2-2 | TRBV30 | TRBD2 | TGTGCCTGGACCCCAGCGGGAGTTCACACCGGGGAGCTGTTTTTT | CAWTPAGVHTGELFF
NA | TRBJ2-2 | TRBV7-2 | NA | TGTGCCAGCAGCCTGGACGGGACTCCCGGGGAGCTGTTTTTT | CASSLDGTPGELFF
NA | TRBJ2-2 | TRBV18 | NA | TGTGCCAGCTCATCGGGACGCAACACCGGGGAGCTGTTTTTT | CASSSGRNTGELFF
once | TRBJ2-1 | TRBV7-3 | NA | TGTGCCAGCAGCTTAGGCGGCGGTGAGCAGTTCTTC | CASSLGGGEQFF
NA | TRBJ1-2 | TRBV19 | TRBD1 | TGTGCCAGTCGTTTCGCGGGACAGACTAACTATGGCTACACCTTC | CASRFAGQTNYGYTF
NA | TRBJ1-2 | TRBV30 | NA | TGTGCCTGGAGTTTGGAATTCTATGGCTACACCTTC | CAWSLEFYGYTF
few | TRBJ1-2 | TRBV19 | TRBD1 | TGTGCCAGTAGGGACAGGGGAGTCTATGGCTACACCTTC | CASRDRGVYGYTF
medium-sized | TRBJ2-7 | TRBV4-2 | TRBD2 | TGTGCCAGCAGCCAGGCTAGCGGGAGGGCCCCCAAGCAGTACTTC | CASSQASGRAPKQYF
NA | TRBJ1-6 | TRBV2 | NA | TGTGCCAGCACCCGGGGTGGGGGTAATTCACCCCTCCACTTT | CASTRGGGNSPLHF
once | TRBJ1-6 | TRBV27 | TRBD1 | TGTGCCAGCGGCAAAGGGACAGCCTATAATTCACCCCTCCACTTT | CASGKGTAYNSPLHF
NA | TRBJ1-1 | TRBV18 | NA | TGTGCCAGCTCAGTGGGGCAGGGTCTGGGGACTGAAGCTTTCTTT | CASSVGQGLGTEAFF
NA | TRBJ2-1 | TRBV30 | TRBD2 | TGTGCCCGCGCCTCGGGACTAGCGGGAGGAGGGAATGAGCAGTTCTTC | CARASGLAGGGNEQFF
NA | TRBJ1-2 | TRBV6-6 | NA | TGTGCCACCCGAAAGGACGGGGGATCCCTCTATGGCTACACCTTC | CATRKDGGSLYGYTF
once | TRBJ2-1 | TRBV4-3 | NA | TGCGCCAGCAGCCAAGAATCCACAGGTGGCGGTGAGCAGTTCTTC | CASSQESTGGGEQFF
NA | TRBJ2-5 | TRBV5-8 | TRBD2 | TGTGCCAGCAGCCCGGGGGGACTAGCGGGAAGGGAGACCCAGTACTTC | CASSPGGLAGRETQYF
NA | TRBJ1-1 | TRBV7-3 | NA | TGTGCCAGCAGCTTAACGTGGACAGCTGCTCCTTTCTTT | CASSLTWTAAPFF
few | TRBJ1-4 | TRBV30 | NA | TGTGCCTGGAGTGTAGGGGAGGAAGAAAAACTGTTTTTT | CAWSVGEEEKLFF
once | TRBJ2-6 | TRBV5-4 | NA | TGTGCCAGCAGGACCGGGACGGACAGCTCTGGGGCCAACGTCCTGACTTTC | CASRTGTDSSGANVLTF
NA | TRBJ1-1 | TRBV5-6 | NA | TGTGCCAGCAGCTTGAGGCAGCAGAGCACTGAAGCTTTCTTT | CASSLRQQSTEAFF